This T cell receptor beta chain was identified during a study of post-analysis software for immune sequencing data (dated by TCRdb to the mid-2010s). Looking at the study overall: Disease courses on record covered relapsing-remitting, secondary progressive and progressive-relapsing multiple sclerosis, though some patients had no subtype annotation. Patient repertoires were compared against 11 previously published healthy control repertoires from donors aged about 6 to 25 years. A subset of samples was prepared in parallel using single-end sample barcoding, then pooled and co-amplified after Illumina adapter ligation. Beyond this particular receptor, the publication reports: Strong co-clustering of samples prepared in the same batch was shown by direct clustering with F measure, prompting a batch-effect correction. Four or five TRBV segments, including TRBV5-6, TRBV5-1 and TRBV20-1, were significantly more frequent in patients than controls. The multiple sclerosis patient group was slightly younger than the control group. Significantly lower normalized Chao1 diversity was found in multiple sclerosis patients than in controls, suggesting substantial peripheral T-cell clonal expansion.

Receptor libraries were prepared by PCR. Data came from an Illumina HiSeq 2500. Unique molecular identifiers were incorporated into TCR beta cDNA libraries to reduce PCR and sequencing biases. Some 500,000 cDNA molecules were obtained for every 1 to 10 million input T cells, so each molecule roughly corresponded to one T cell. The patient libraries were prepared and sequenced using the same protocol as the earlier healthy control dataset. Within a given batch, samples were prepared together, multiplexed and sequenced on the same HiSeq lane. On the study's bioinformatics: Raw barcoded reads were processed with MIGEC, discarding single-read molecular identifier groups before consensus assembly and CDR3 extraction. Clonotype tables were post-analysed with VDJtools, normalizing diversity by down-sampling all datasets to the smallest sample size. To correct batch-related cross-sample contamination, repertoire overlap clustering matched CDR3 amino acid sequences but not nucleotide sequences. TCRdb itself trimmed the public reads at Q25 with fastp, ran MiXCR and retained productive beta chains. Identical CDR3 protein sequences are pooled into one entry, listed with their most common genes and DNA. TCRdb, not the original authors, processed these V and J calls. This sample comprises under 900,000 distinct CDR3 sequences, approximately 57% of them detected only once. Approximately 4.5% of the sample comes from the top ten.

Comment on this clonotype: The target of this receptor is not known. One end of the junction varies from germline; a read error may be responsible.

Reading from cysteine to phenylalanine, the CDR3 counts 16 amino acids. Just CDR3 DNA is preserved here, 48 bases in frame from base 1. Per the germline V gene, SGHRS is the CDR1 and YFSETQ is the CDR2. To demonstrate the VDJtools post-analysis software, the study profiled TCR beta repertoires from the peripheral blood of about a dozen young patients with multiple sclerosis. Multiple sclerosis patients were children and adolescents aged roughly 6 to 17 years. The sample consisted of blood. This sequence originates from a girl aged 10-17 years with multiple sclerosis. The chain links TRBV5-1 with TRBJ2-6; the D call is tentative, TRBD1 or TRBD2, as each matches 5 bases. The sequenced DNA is TGCGCCAGCAGCCGCGGACTGTTCTCTGGGGCCAACATCCTGACTTTC. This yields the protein CASSRGLFSGANILTF.